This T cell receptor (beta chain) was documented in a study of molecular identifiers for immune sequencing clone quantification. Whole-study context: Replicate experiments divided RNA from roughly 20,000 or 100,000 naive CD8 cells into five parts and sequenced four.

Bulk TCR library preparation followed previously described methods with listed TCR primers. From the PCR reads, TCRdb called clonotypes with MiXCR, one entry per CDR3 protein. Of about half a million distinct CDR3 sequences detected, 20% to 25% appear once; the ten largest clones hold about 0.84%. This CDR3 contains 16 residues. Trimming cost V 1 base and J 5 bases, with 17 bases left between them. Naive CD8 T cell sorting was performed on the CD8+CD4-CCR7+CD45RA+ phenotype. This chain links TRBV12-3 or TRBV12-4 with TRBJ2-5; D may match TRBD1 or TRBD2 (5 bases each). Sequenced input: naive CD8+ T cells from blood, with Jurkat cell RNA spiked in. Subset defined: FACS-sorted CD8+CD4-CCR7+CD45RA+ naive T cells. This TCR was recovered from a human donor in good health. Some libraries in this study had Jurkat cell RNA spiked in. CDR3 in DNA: TGTGCCAGCAGTTTAGAGGGACCCGGAGTGGTGGAGACCCAGTACTTC. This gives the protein CASSLEGPGVVETQYF.